This TCR beta chain was observed in a study of blood T cell repertoires in COVID-19. Assignment of participants to cohorts was predicated upon participant-reported clinical history. The CDR3 contains 14 residues. The V gene's germline CDR1 is LGHNA and CDR2 YSLEER. Trimming removed 2 bases at V and 2 bases at J, with 9 bases between. Per the authors' pipeline: The authors estimated nucleated cell counts from reference gene primer amplification. Clones were sequenced by immunoSEQ multiplex PCR, and TCRdb holds only the in-frame ones, with some missing. That table supplies the V and J calls and clone size; D and trimming were determined from the DNA. The sample consists of approximately 220,000 clones, roughly 91% of them appearing once.

This receptor was taken from a woman aged 25 to 39 with acute COVID-19. The J gene is TRBJ1-2, the V gene TRBV4-3; weak D call: TRBD1 (6 bases). Specimen: PBMCs or T cells enriched from blood (not recorded which). The CDR3, as DNA: TGCGCCAGCAGCCAAACCAGGGGCAACTATGGCTACACCTTC. It encodes CASSQTRGNYGYTF.